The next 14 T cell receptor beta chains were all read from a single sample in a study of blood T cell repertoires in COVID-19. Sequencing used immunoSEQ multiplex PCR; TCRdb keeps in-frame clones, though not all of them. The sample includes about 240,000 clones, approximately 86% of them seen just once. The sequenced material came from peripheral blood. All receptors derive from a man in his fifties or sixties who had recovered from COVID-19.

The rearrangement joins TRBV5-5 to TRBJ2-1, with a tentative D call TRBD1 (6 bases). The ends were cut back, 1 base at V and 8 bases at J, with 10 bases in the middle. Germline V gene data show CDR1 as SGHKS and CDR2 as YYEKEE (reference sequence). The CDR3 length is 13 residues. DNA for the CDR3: TGTGCCAGCAGCTTGCTGGGGGCCCATGAGCAGTTCTTC. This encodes CASSLLGAHEQFF.

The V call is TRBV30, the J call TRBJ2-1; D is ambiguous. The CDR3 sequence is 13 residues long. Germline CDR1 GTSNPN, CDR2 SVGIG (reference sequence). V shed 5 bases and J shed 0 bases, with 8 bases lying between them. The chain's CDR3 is CAWARSSYNEQFF. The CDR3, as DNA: TGTGCCTGGGCGCGGAGCTCCTACAATGAGCAGTTCTTC.

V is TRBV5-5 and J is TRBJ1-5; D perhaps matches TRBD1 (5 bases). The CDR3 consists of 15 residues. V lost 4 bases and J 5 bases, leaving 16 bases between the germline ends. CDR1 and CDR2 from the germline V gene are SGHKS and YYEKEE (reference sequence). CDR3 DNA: TGTGCCAGCAGCGGGGGGACCGAACCGTATCAGCCCCAGCATTTT. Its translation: CASSGGTEPYQPQHF.

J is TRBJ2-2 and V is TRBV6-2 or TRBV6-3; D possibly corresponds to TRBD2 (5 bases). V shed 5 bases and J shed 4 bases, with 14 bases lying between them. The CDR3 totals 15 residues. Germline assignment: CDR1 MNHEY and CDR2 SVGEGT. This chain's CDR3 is CASSRLSTSTGELFF. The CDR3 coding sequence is TGTGCCAGCAGTCGACTTAGTACTAGCACCGGGGAGCTGTTTTTT.

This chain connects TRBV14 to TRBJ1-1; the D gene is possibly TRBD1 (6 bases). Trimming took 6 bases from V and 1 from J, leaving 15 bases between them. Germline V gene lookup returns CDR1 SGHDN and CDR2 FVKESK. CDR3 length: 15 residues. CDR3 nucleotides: TGTGCCAGCAGACCCGGACAGACTGGGAACACTGAAGCTTTCTTT. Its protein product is CASRPGQTGNTEAFF.

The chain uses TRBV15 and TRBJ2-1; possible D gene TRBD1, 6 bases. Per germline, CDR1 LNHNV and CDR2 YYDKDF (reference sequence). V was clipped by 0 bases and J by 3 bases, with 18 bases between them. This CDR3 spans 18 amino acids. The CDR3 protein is CATSRDGWTDRGYNEQFF. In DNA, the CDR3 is TGTGCCACCAGCAGAGATGGGTGGACAGACCGAGGCTACAATGAGCAGTTCTTC.

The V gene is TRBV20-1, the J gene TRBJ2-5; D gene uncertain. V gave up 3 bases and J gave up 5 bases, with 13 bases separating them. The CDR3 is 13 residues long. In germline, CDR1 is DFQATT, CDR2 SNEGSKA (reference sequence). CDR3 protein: CSASRSTGETQYF. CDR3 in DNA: TGCAGTGCTAGTAGGTCGACTGGTGAGACCCAGTACTTC.

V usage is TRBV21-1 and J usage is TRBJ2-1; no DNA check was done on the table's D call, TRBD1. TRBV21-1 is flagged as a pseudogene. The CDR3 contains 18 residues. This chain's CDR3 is CASSTKGGQERANNEQFF. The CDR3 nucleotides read TGTGCCAGCAGCACAAAGGGGGGACAGGAACGAGCTAACAATGAGCAGTTCTTC.

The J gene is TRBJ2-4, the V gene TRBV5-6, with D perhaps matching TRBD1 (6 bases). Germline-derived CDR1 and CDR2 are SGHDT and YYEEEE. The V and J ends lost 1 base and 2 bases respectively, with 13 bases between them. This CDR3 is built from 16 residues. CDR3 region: CASSLLAGAPKNIQYF. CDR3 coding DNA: TGTGCCAGCAGCTTGTTGGCAGGGGCCCCCAAAAACATTCAGTACTTC. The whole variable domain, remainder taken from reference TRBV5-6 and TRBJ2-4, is DAGVTQSPTHLIKTRGQQVTLRCSPKSGHDTVSWYQQALGQGPQFIFQYYEEEERQRGNFPDRFSGHQFPNYSSELNVNALLLGDSALYLCASSLLAGAPKNIQYFGAGTRLSVL.

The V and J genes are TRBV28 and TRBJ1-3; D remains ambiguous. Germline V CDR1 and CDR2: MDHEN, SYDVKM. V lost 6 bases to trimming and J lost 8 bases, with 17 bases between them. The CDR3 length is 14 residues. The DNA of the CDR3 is TGTGCCAGCAGGCAAGCGGGCGCCGCGGACACCATATATTTT. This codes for CASRQAGAADTIYF.

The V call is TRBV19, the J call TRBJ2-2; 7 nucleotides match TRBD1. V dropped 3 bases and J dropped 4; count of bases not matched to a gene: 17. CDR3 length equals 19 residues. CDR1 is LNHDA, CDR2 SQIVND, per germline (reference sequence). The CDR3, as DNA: TGTGCCAGTAGTATTCAGTCGCGCGGCAGGGGGTACGGCACCGGGGAGCTGTTTTTT. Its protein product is CASSIQSRGRGYGTGELFF.

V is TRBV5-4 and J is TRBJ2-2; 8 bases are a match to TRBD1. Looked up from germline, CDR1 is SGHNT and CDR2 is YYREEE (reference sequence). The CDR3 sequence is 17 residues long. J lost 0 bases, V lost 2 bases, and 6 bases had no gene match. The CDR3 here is CASSFGQGPSNTGELFF. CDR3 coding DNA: TGTGCCAGCAGCTTTGGACAGGGCCCGTCGAACACCGGGGAGCTGTTTTTT.

DNA for the CDR3: TGTGCCAGCATGGACAGGGGAAAGCGGAAACTGTTTTTT. Protein sequence: CASMDRGKRKLFF. The chain uses TRBV3-1 (or the pseudogene TRBV3-2) and TRBJ1-4; 9 bases are shared with TRBD1. The germline CDR1 and CDR2 sequences are LGHDT and YNNKEL (reference sequence). After removal of 7 bases from V and 11 bases from J, the junction contained 8 bases not matched to a gene. The length of the CDR3 is 13 residues.

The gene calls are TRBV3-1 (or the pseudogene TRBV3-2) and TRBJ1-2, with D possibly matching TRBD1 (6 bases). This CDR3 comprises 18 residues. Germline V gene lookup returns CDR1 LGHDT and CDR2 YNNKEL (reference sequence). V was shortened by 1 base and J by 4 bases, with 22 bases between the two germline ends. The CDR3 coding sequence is TGTGCCAGCAGCCAAGGGGACACAATCCTCTGGTCGTTCTATGGCTACACCTTC. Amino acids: CASSQGDTILWSFYGYTF.